The 8 T cell receptor beta chains below all came from one sample that was sequenced in a study of OX40 agonist ivuxolimab in advanced cancers. TCRdb's table, derived via immunoSEQ multiplex PCR, lists solely in-frame clones and lacks some. This sample yields tens of thousands of clones, of which around 86% are seen a single time; over 1.5% belongs to the top ten. Sequences were derived from CD4+ or CD8+ T cells sorted from blood, sampled in a trial of the OX40 agonist ivuxolimab. The receptor set was obtained from an adult with an advanced solid tumor such as melanoma, head and neck, liver or kidney cancer.

This sequence joins TRBV7-2 and TRBJ2-3, with D possibly being TRBD1 (7 bases). CDR3 length: 14 amino acids. Germline values: CDR1 SGHTA, CDR2 FQGNSA. In nucleotides, the CDR3 is TGTGCTGAAGGTGGCAGGGGGACTACAGATACGCAGTATTTT. It is translated as CAEGGRGTTDTQYF.

This chain connects TRBV11-2 to TRBJ2-5; D gene unclear. V shed 5 bases and J shed 1 base, with 14 bases lying between them. Germline CDR1 reads SGHAT; CDR2 reads FQNNGV. The CDR3 runs 15 residues. CDR3 region: CASSQDRGAQETQYF. The CDR3 DNA follows: TGTGCCAGCAGCCAAGATCGCGGAGCCCAAGAGACCCAGTACTTC.

This clone was recorded only once. The chain couples TRBV7-3 to TRBJ2-5, with D tentatively TRBD1 (5 bases). CDR3 length equals 12 residues. Germline V gives CDR1 SGHTA, CDR2 FQGTGA. V was clipped by 6 bases and J by 5 bases, with 10 bases between them. Written as DNA, the CDR3 is TGTGCCAGCAGTAAGGGGCGGGAGACCCAGTACTTC. It specifies CASSKGRETQYF.

The CDR3 spells CASSLVWNEQFF. CDR3 nucleotide sequence: TGTGCCAGCAGTTTGGTGTGGAATGAGCAGTTCTTC. This sequence joins TRBV28 and TRBJ2-1; D remains unclear. CDR1 is MDHEN and CDR2 is SYDVKM in the germline V gene. V lost 3 bases to trimming and J lost 7 bases, with 7 bases between them. This CDR3 spans 12 amino acids.

The chain links TRBV5-4 to TRBJ2-5; the D gene is possibly TRBD1 (5 bases). V dropped 4 bases and J dropped 6 bases, with 13 bases sitting between them. The CDR3 sequence is 13 residues long. Per germline, CDR1 SGHNT and CDR2 YYREEE (reference sequence). The CDR3 region has the DNA TGTGCCAGCAGCAGTTGGGGCCGGAAGACCCAGTACTTC. Translated: CASSSWGRKTQYF.

V is TRBV7-2 and J is TRBJ1-2, with 7 bases matching TRBD1. Germline CDR1 is SGHTA and CDR2 is FQGNSA. J gave up 8 bases and V 3 bases, and 9 bases lay outside the gene matches. This CDR3 region has 14 residues. The CDR3 sequence is CASSFRGTQGGYTF. Here the CDR3 DNA reads TGTGCCAGCAGCTTCCGGGGGACACAGGGGGGCTACACCTTC.

The chain employs TRBV4-1 and TRBJ2-2; D not resolved. V was cut by 3 bases and J by 5 bases, with 4 bases left in between. CDR1 is MGHRA, CDR2 YSYEKL, per germline. This CDR3 has 12 amino acids. DNA for the CDR3: TGCGCCAGCAGCCAGGGGACCGGGGAGCTGTTTTTT. The encoded protein is CASSQGTGELFF.

The chain links TRBV27 to TRBJ2-2; TRBD1 matches at 9 bases. J was trimmed by 5 bases and V by 10 bases; bases with no gene match: 17. The CDR3 spans 17 residues. The germline V gene has CDR1 MNHEY and CDR2 SMNVEV (reference sequence). CDR3 in amino acids: CATQLRSRQGGTGELFF. The CDR3 nucleotides read TGTGCCACTCAACTAAGAAGCCGACAGGGGGGGACCGGGGAGCTGTTTTTT.